This TCR beta chain came from a study of CD8+ T cells in alopecia areata. For the study at large: At a dose of 5 to 10 mg twice daily, oral tofacitinib was given to treated patients.

This clone was seen more than once but under ten times. This likely comes from a read error, as the CDR3 has no conserved phenylalanine or tryptophan at its end. Because the CDR3's place on the DNA is in doubt, the DNA is left out and the CDR3 is given as listed by TCRdb. Looked up from germline, CDR1 is SQVTM and CDR2 is ANQGSEA. The CDR3 length equals 11 residues, ends included. cDNA serving as the sequencing template came from extracted, reverse transcribed RNA. Sequencing was performed with immunoSEQ multiplex PCR; in TCRdb, only in-frame clones are kept and a portion is missing. The sample has 90,000 to 100,000 clones, less than 50% seen once.

The rearrangement uses TRBV29-1 and TRBJ1-2; the tabulated D call, TRBD1, remains unverified against the DNA. Sample: CD4+ T cells sorted from blood. The clonotype comes from a human donor with alopecia areata. Here the CDR3 reads CSVAGQGMPAL.